The 25 T cell receptor beta chains reported below all come from one sample, sequenced in a study of cytomegalovirus exposure and HLA in healthy donors. Primers included in the PCR were 60 Vbeta and 13 Jbeta primers. Profiling relied on immunoSEQ multiplex PCR, and the TCRdb table lists in-frame clones only, not all of them. The sample has about 150,000 clones, 75% to 80% seen once. The sequenced material came from PBMCs. These TCRs come from a woman between 25 and 40 years old in good health and CMV-seronegative.

The chain uses TRBV7-2 and TRBJ1-3, with D perhaps TRBD1 (5 bases). Looked up from germline, CDR1 is SGHTA and CDR2 is FQGNSA. The CDR3 length is 14 residues. The germline V and J ends were trimmed by 5 bases and 0 bases, with 8 bases remaining between them. CDR3 protein: CASSPGISGNTIYF. The CDR3 DNA reads TGTGCCAGCAGCCCAGGGATCTCTGGAAACACCATATATTTT. The variable domain in full, completed from reference TRBV7-2 and TRBJ1-3, reads GAGVSQSPSNKVTEKGKDVELRCDPISGHTALYWYRQSLGQGLEFLIYFQGNSAPDKSGLPSDRFSAERTGGSVSTLTIQRTQQEDSAVYLCASSPGISGNTIYFGEGSWLTVV.

The V call is TRBV15, the J call TRBJ2-7; D possibly corresponds to TRBD2 (5 bases). CDR1 and CDR2 (germline): LNHNV, YYDKDF (reference sequence). V lost 9 bases and J lost 4, with 10 bases in between. CDR3 length: 11 residues. This chain's CDR3 is CATSSFYEQYF. The CDR3 DNA reads as TGTGCCACTTCTAGCTTTTACGAGCAGTACTTC.

The chain combines TRBV27 with TRBJ1-2; 7 bases map to TRBD1. Germline CDR1 and CDR2: MNHEY and SMNVEV (reference sequence). The CDR3 is 12 residues long. V trimming: 5 bases; J trimming: 5 bases; junction bases outside the gene matches: 2. CDR3 region: CASSATGYGYTF. CDR3 sequence (DNA): TGTGCCAGCAGTGCGACAGGGTATGGCTACACCTTC.

The CDR3 loop reads CASSLVGQSNSPLHF. The CDR3 DNA follows: TGTGCCAGCAGCTTGGTGGGACAGTCAAATTCACCCCTCCACTTT. This chain joins TRBV7-3 and TRBJ1-6, with 7 bases fitting TRBD1. This CDR3 spans 15 amino acids. J lost 7 bases, V lost 3 bases, and 6 bases had no gene match. Germline V gene sequence: CDR1 SGHTA, CDR2 FQGTGA.

The table lists this clone with a few counts. This rearrangement joins TRBV5-5 to TRBJ2-3; D uncertain. Germline values: CDR1 SGHKS, CDR2 YYEKEE (reference sequence). The V end lost 0 bases, the J end lost 1 base, and 12 bases lay between the germline ends. This CDR3 spans 16 amino acids. As DNA, the CDR3 is TGTGCCAGCAGCTTGGTAGGCAGGTCGGGCACAGATACGCAGTATTTT. This sequence encodes CASSLVGRSGTDTQYF.

V is TRBV25-1 and J is TRBJ1-3, with D uncertain. The CDR3 covers 16 residues. CDR1 is MGHDK, CDR2 SYGVNS, per germline. V dropped 7 bases and J dropped 3 bases, with 19 bases sitting between them. The CDR3 bases are TGTGCCAGCAAGGAGGTCAGCCAAGGAAGTGGAAACACCATATATTTT. Its translation is CASKEVSQGSGNTIYF.

The CDR3 loop is CASSALRFTPSTDTQYF. The DNA of the CDR3 is TGTGCCAGCAGTGCCCTCCGGTTCACCCCTAGCACAGATACGCAGTATTTT. This sequence joins TRBV6-4 and TRBJ2-3, with D hard to call. The CDR3 loop spans 17 amino acids. The germline gives CDR1 MRHNA, CDR2 SNTAGT. Trimming removed 4 bases from V and 0 bases from J, with 17 bases in between.

This clone was counted between two and nine times. The gene calls are TRBV6-1 and TRBJ2-7, with a weak D call TRBD1 (6 bases). Deletions cut 6 bases from V and 0 bases from J, with 15 bases between. Germline V gene lookup returns CDR1 MNHNS and CDR2 SASEGT. The CDR3 has 15 amino acids. The CDR3 DNA follows: TGTGCCAGCAGCCTAACGGGACACCTCTCCTACGAGCAGTACTTC. Translated, it gives CASSLTGHLSYEQYF.

The genes are TRBV6-1 and TRBJ1-1; TRBD1 aligns across 8 bases. CDR3 size: 14 residues. Germline V gene data show CDR1 as MNHNS and CDR2 as SASEGT. The V and J ends lost 5 bases and 7 bases, in that order; junction bases with no gene match: 9. The CDR3 spells CASSQTGDRDEAFF. The DNA of the CDR3 is TGTGCCAGCAGTCAGACAGGGGATAGAGATGAAGCTTTCTTT.

This rearrangement joins TRBV5-1 to TRBJ2-2, with D possibly TRBD1 on 6 matching bases. The germline CDR1 and CDR2 sequences are SGHRS and YFSETQ. This CDR3 has 15 amino acids. V lost 4 bases and J lost 7, with 17 bases in between. The DNA for the CDR3 is TGCGCCAGCAGCCGTCTGCAGGGGCAGGGCGGGGAGCTGTTTTTT. Encoded protein: CASSRLQGQGGELFF. The entire variable domain, with the rest obtained from reference TRBV5-1 and TRBJ2-2, is as follows: KAGVTQTPRYLIKTRGQQVTLSCSPISGHRSVSWYQQTPGQGLQFLFEYFSETQRNKGNFPGRFSGRQFSNSRSEMNVSTLELGDSALYLCASSRLQGQGGELFFGEGSRLTVL.

This chain links TRBV5-4 with TRBJ1-1; a possible D gene is TRBD1 (6 bases). Between the trimmed V and J ends, which lost 3 bases and 5 bases, there was a span of 11 bases. The CDR3 length is 13 residues. Germline lookup yields CDR1 SGHNT and CDR2 YYREEE (reference sequence). CDR3 loop: CASSSIRGTEAFF. In DNA form, the CDR3 reads TGTGCCAGCAGCTCTATAAGGGGGACTGAAGCTTTCTTT.

The J gene is TRBJ1-1, the V gene TRBV7-9, with TRBD1 identical over 7 bases. CDR3 length equals 11 residues. Germline assignment: CDR1 SEHNR and CDR2 FQNEAQ (reference sequence). V was pared by 5 bases and J by 11 bases, with 5 bases of the junction left unmatched. The CDR3 nucleotides are TGTGCCAGCAGCAACAGGGGTAAGGCTTTCTTT. Translated, it gives CASSNRGKAFF.

V and J are TRBV10-2 and TRBJ1-5; D might be TRBD1 (5 bases). The germline V gene has CDR1 WSHSY and CDR2 SAAADI. V was cut by 6 bases and J by 3 bases, with 15 bases left in between. The CDR3 has 15 amino acids. The CDR3 protein is CASRSSGPVNQPQHF. In nucleotides, the CDR3 is TGCGCCAGCAGATCCTCAGGGCCAGTCAATCAGCCCCAGCATTTT.

The CDR3, as DNA: TGTGCCTGGGGACAGGGGTCCAATAATTCACCCCTCCACTTT. It translates to CAWGQGSNNSPLHF. This chain links TRBV30 with TRBJ1-6; 9 nucleotides match TRBD1. The germline V gene has CDR1 GTSNPN and CDR2 SVGIG (reference sequence). This CDR3 is 14 amino acids long. After removal of 5 bases from V and 5 bases from J, the junction contained 4 bases not matched to a gene.

The rearrangement joins TRBV6-1 to TRBJ1-2; 11 nucleotides align to TRBD1. The J segment lost 8 bases and the V segment lost 9 bases, leaving 5 bases of the junction unmatched. This CDR3 has 12 residues. Germline-derived CDR1 and CDR2 are MNHNS and SASEGT. CDR3 nucleotide sequence: TGTGCCAGTTGGGACAGGGGGTCGGGCTACACCTTC. Translating gives CASWDRGSGYTF.

This clone was detected once. This rearrangement joins TRBV7-2 to TRBJ1-1; 7 bases map to TRBD1. The CDR3 has 16 amino acids. The germline V gene encodes CDR1 SGHTA and CDR2 FQGNSA. V lost 6 bases, J lost 0 bases, and 10 bases stayed unmatched. The CDR3 here is CASRGFATGLNTEAFF. The CDR3, as DNA: TGTGCCAGCAGAGGCTTTGCGACAGGGTTGAACACTGAAGCTTTCTTT.

The CDR3 sequence: CASSWGGTGVATEAFF. For the CDR3, the DNA is TGCGCCAGCAGCTGGGGCGGGACAGGGGTCGCCACTGAAGCTTTCTTT. The chain is built from TRBV5-1 and TRBJ1-1; 10 bases fit TRBD1. This CDR3 is built from 16 residues. Per germline, CDR1 SGHRS and CDR2 YFSETQ. V lost 3 bases, J lost 4 bases, and 9 bases stayed unmatched.

The V and J genes are TRBV9 and TRBJ2-3; D gene ambiguous. Trimming pared 3 bases from V and 7 bases from J, leaving 15 bases between. The CDR3 loop spans 14 amino acids. Germline lookup yields CDR1 SGDLS and CDR2 YYNGEE. This chain's CDR3 is CASSALPTKHTQYF. DNA for the CDR3: TGTGCCAGCAGCGCCCTTCCAACAAAACATACGCAGTATTTT. Looking up the rest from reference TRBV9 and TRBJ2-3 gives the full variable domain: DSGVTQTPKHLITATGQRVTLRCSPRSGDLSVYWYQQSLDQGLQFLIQYYNGEERAKGNILERFSAQQFPDLHSELNLSSLELGDSALYFCASSALPTKHTQYFGPGTRLTVL.

This chain connects TRBV6-5 to TRBJ1-5; D unclear. CDR3 length equals 15 residues. From germline, CDR1 is MNHEY and CDR2 SVGAGI. Trimming removed 8 bases from V and 0 bases from J, with 14 bases in between. The CDR3 loop is CASSLTRHSNQPQHF. In nucleotides, the CDR3 is TGTGCCAGCTCCTTGACCAGACATAGCAATCAGCCCCAGCATTTT.

This clone was recorded a few times. The V and J genes are TRBV6-4 and TRBJ1-5; 9 bases map to TRBD1. The CDR3 is made up of 14 amino acids. Germline CDR1 is MRHNA and CDR2 is SNTAGT. V lost 0 bases to trimming and J lost 6 bases; unmatched junction nucleotides: 0. The CDR3 region has the DNA TGTGCCAGCAGTGACTCGACAGGGGGTCAGCCCCAGCATTTT. Its translation is CASSDSTGGQPQHF.

The V call is TRBV7-2, the J call TRBJ1-1; D may be TRBD1 (6 bases). CDR1 and CDR2 from the germline V gene are SGHTA and FQGNSA. CDR3 size: 13 residues. Trimming left V 5 bases short and J 2 bases short, with 9 bases between. The CDR3 loop is CASSTQGNTEAFF. As DNA, the CDR3 is TGTGCCAGCAGCACACAGGGAAACACTGAAGCTTTCTTT.

The V gene is TRBV5-8, the J gene TRBJ1-6; the match to TRBD1 covers 10 bases. The CDR3 runs 17 residues. J was trimmed by 4 bases and V by 3 bases; bases with no gene match: 7. Germline lookup yields CDR1 SGHTS and CDR2 YDEGEE. CDR3 protein: CASSSGQGGSYNSPLHF. For the CDR3, the DNA is TGTGCCAGCAGCTCAGGACAGGGGGGTTCGTATAATTCACCCCTCCACTTT.

The chain combines TRBV6-5 with TRBJ1-2, with 7 bases matching TRBD1. V was pared by 6 bases and J by 8 bases, with 9 bases of the junction left unmatched. The CDR3 contains 13 residues. Per germline, CDR1 MNHEY and CDR2 SVGAGI. The CDR3 DNA follows: TGTGCCAGCAGCCCGGACAGGTCAGGGGGCTACACCTTC. It encodes CASSPDRSGGYTF.

CDR3 nucleotides: TGTGCCGTTCGTGGGGGGAAGACCGCTTACGAGCAGTACTTC. Amino acid sequence: CAVRGGKTAYEQYF. The chain combines TRBV5-4 with TRBJ2-7, with D tentatively TRBD2 (6 bases). In germline, CDR1 is SGHNT, CDR2 YYREEE (reference sequence). This CDR3 region has 14 residues. The V end was cut by 10 bases, the J end by 4 bases, with 21 bases between.

This rearrangement joins TRBV6-1 to TRBJ2-1; D unclear. The CDR3 contains 13 residues. Germline assignment: CDR1 MNHNS and CDR2 SASEGT. The V and J ends lost 2 bases and 4 bases respectively, with 6 bases between them. The CDR3 loop reads CASSEREYNEQFF. CDR3 bases: TGTGCCAGCAGTGAACGCGAATACAATGAGCAGTTCTTC.